This T cell receptor (beta chain) was documented in a study of PD-L1 blockade in urothelial cancer. For each patient, 1 to 8 samples were obtained, pretreatment and on-treatment. Clones were read by immunoSEQ multiplex PCR, and TCRdb kept only the in-frame ones, dropping some. The sample has around 120,000 clones, around 82% seen once. Sequences were derived from PBMCs, sampled around atezolizumab (anti-PD-L1) treatment. The sequence was collected from a man in his fifties with urothelial cancer.

The chain's CDR3 is CASSPGQGASNTEAFF. The CDR3 DNA reads TGTGCCAGCTCTCCTGGACAGGGGGCTTCGAACACTGAAGCTTTCTTT. The rearrangement joins TRBV18 to TRBJ1-1, with 11 bases aligning to TRBD1. The CDR3 spans 16 residues. With 6 bases clipped from V and 1 base from J, the junction kept 7 bases outside the gene matches. The germline CDR1 and CDR2 sequences are KGHSH and LQKENI.